A selection of T cell receptor beta chains follows, all from one sample in a study of cytomegalovirus exposure and HLA in healthy donors. Measured with immunoSEQ multiplex PCR; TCRdb has only the in-frame clones, and not every one. Found here are 200,000 to 250,000 clones, over 75% of them singletons; the top ten hold around 12%. The sequenced sample was PBMCs. The receptors originated from a man aged 18 to 29 in good health and CMV-seropositive. CDR3s include the opening cysteine and the closing phenylalanine or tryptophan. Each record gives: clone size, J gene, D gene, V gene, CDR3 DNA, CDR3 protein. D genes are given only for firm matches. Not all rows give a size; the values are once, few, many and, for expanded clones, a class.

once TRBJ1-2 TRBD1 TRBV7-9 TGTGCCAGCAGCCGGGACAGGGAATTTGGCTACACCTTC CASSRDREFGYTF
once TRBJ2-1 NA TRBV27 TGTGCCAGCAGTTTATTTGGGGGGTACAATGAGCAGTTCTTC CASSLFGGYNEQFF
NA TRBJ2-7 NA TRBV6-8 TGTGCCAGCAGTTCCTTCGACAGATACGAGCAGTACTTC CASSSFDRYEQYF
NA TRBJ2-4 NA TRBV29-1 TGCAGCGTCCTACTAGGAGACATTCAGTACTTC CSVLLGDIQYF
NA TRBJ2-7 NA TRBV27 TGTGCCAGCAGTTTTGCAGGTTTAAAGTACGAGCAGTACTTC CASSFAGLKYEQYF
NA TRBJ2-1 NA TRBV7-3 TGTGCCAGCAGCTTAATAGGACGGGAGTACAATGAGCAGTTCTTC CASSLIGREYNEQFF
NA TRBJ1-1 NA TRBV9 TGTGCCAGCAGCGTAGACGTCAGATTAAACACTGAAGCTTTCTTT CASSVDVRLNTEAFF
NA TRBJ2-7 NA TRBV2 TGTGCCAGCCTGAGGGTAGCTTTCTCCTACGAGCAGTACTTC CASLRVAFSYEQYF
once TRBJ2-3 NA TRBV11-3 TGTGCCAGCAGCTTAGATGCCATAGATACGCAGTATTTT CASSLDAIDTQYF
NA TRBJ1-1 NA TRBV10-3 TGTGCCATCAGTGAGTCCATGGGGGACACTGAAGCTTTCTTT CAISESMGDTEAFF
NA TRBJ1-5 TRBD1 TRBV30 TGTGCCTGGAGCGCCGGGACAGGGTACAATCAGCCCCAGCATTTT CAWSAGTGYNQPQHF
NA TRBJ2-7 TRBD2 TRBV4-2 TGTGCCAGCAGCCAAGATCAGCGGCTAGCGGGAGTCCACGAGCAGTACTTC CASSQDQRLAGVHEQYF
NA TRBJ2-4 NA TRBV6-1 TGTGCCAGCAGTGAGACGGTAGCCAAAAACATTCAGTACTTC CASSETVAKNIQYF
NA TRBJ1-1 NA TRBV6-5 TGTGCCAGCAGTTACTCTCAGGCGGGTAACACTGAAGCTTTCTTT CASSYSQAGNTEAFF
NA TRBJ1-1 NA TRBV5-1 TGCGCCAGCAGCCTATCTGGCAGTACCAACACTGAAGCTTTCTTT CASSLSGSTNTEAFF
NA TRBJ1-3 NA TRBV30 TGTGCCTGGAGTGTACTAAGGAGCTCTGGAAACACCATATATTTT CAWSVLRSSGNTIYF
NA TRBJ2-7 TRBD1 TRBV7-2 TGTGCCAGCAGCCCAGACGGGACAGGGGCCGCCTACGAGCAGTACTTC CASSPDGTGAAYEQYF
NA TRBJ2-1 NA TRBV4-2 TGTGCCAGCAGCCTTGGGGATGAGCAGTTCTTC CASSLGDEQFF
NA TRBJ2-1 NA TRBV4-3 TGCGCCAGCAGCCAAGACGCGACCACCTACAATGAGCAGTTCTTC CASSQDATTYNEQFF
NA TRBJ1-2 NA TRBV6-5 TGTGCCAGCAGCCGTGACACCTATGGCTACACCTTC CASSRDTYGYTF
NA TRBJ2-1 TRBD2 TRBV30 TGTGCCTGGAGTGTTGGGACTAGCTCCTACAATGAGCAGTTCTTC CAWSVGTSSYNEQFF
NA TRBJ2-7 NA TRBV5-6 TGTGCCAGCAGCTTGGGAGGGTGGGAGCAGTACTTC CASSLGGWEQYF
many TRBJ1-5 NA TRBV29-1 TGCAGCGCCACCGGGACGGATCACAATCAGCCCCAGCATTTT CSATGTDHNQPQHF
once TRBJ2-7 NA TRBV25-1 TGTGCCAGCAGTGAAGCTCTCGGGGGACTGGAGTACGAGCAGTACTTC CASSEALGGLEYEQYF
NA TRBJ2-1 NA TRBV2 TGTGCCAGCAGTGAAGCGCTTCGGGGTTTGAACAATGAGCAGTTCTTC CASSEALRGLNNEQFF
NA TRBJ1-4 NA TRBV29-1 TGCAGCGCCCGAGGACGGGGGGATGAAAAACTGTTTTTT CSARGRGDEKLFF
NA TRBJ2-3 TRBD2 TRBV7-9 TGTGCCAGCAGCAGTTATAGCGGGAGCACAGATACGCAGTATTTT CASSSYSGSTDTQYF
NA TRBJ2-7 NA TRBV7-9 TGTGCCAGCAGCTTCGTGACGGGCGAGCAGTACTTC CASSFVTGEQYF
NA TRBJ1-3 NA TRBV6-1 TGTGCCAGCAGAGACCGCAGCTCTGGAAACACCATATATTTT CASRDRSSGNTIYF
few TRBJ1-5 TRBD1 TRBV5-1 TGCGCCAGCAGCTTGGAGGGACAGGGGAATCAGCCCCAGCATTTT CASSLEGQGNQPQHF
NA TRBJ2-7 NA TRBV28 TGTGCCAGCAGTTCTGTTGGCTCCTCCTACGAGCAGTACTTC CASSSVGSSYEQYF
NA TRBJ1-1 NA TRBV11-2 TGTGCCAGCAGCTTAATCAGAGAAGCTTTCTTT CASSLIREAFF
NA TRBJ1-2 TRBD1 TRBV5-1 TGCGCCAGCAGCTTGGAGGGACAGGGAGTGGCCGGCTACACCTTC CASSLEGQGVAGYTF
NA TRBJ1-5 NA TRBV2 TGTGCCAGCAGGAAGGATAGCAATCAGCCCCAGCATTTT CASRKDSNQPQHF
NA TRBJ1-1 NA TRBV2 TGTGCCAGCAAGCCGGGGGGGGTCTGGTCTGAAGCTTTCTTT CASKPGGVWSEAFF
NA TRBJ2-1 NA TRBV11-3 TGTGCCAGCAGCAAAGATGGGGCTACTGACAATGAGCAGTTCTTC CASSKDGATDNEQFF
few TRBJ1-1 NA TRBV7-9 TGTGCCAGCAGCCTTAGCCGTTTGGACACTGAAGCTTTCTTT CASSLSRLDTEAFF
few TRBJ2-7 NA TRBV10-1 TGCGCCAGCAGTGACGGCTACGAGCAGTACTTC CASSDGYEQYF
NA TRBJ2-5 NA TRBV6-5 TGTGCCAGCAGTTACTCCAGGGGAGGGAGGGAGACCCAGTACTTC CASSYSRGGRETQYF
NA TRBJ2-1 NA TRBV6-1 TGTGCCAGCACTAATGACAGATACAATGAGCAGTTCTTC CASTNDRYNEQFF
NA TRBJ1-2 NA TRBV29-1 TGCAGCGTTGAGGGGGGCTATGGCTACACCTTC CSVEGGYGYTF
NA TRBJ1-4 TRBD1 TRBV27 TGTGCCAGCAGTTTATCGGGACAGGGGGGTGAAAAACTGTTTTTT CASSLSGQGGEKLFF
once TRBJ1-1 NA TRBV18 TGTGCCAGCTCACCACAAGGGGGTTCCACTGAAGCTTTCTTT CASSPQGGSTEAFF